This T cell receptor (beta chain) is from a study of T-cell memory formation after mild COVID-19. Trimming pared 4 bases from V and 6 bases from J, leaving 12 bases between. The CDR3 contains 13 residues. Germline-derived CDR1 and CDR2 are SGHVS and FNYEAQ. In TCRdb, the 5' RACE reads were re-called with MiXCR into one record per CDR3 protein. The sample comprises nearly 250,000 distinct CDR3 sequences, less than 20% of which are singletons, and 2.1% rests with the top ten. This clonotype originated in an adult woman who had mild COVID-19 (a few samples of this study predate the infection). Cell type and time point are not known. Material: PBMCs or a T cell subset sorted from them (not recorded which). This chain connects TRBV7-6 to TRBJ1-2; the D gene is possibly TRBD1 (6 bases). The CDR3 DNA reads TGTGCCAGCAGCTCCAGACAGGATCATGGCTACACCTTC. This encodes CASSSRQDHGYTF.